This T cell receptor (beta chain) was obtained from a study of blood T cell repertoires in COVID-19. Study context: Acute-phase and convalescent COVID-19 samples originated in the United States, Italy and Spain. T cells, B-cell-depleted T cells, or PBMCs supplied cDNA or gDNA.

The table lists this clone with a few counts. In the authors' workflow: The assay estimated nucleated cells by amplifying reference gene primers. Data came from immunoSEQ multiplex PCR; TCRdb stores just in-frame clones and leaves some out. That table gives V, J and clone size, and the DNA gave D and trimming. The sample lists 470,000 or so clones; 75% to 90% were seen once. Germline assignment: CDR1 SGHAT and CDR2 FQNNGV. The V segment lost 5 bases and the J segment 9 bases; nucleotides outside the gene matches: 9. CDR3 length equals 15 residues. The TCR was taken from a woman younger than 45 with acute or convalescent COVID-19. The rearrangement links TRBV11-2 to TRBJ2-1; 11 bases agree with TRBD2. The sample consisted of peripheral blood. CDR3 in amino acids: CASSGGLAVRIEQFF. In DNA, the CDR3 is TGTGCCAGCAGCGGGGGACTAGCGGTCAGAATTGAGCAGTTCTTC.